This T cell receptor beta chain originates from a study of OX40 agonist ivuxolimab in advanced cancers. Study as a whole: Patients receiving dose escalation had hepatocellular carcinoma, melanoma, renal cell or head and neck cancer. Treatment received earlier with anti-PD-1, anti-PD-L1 or anti-CTLA-4 agents was allowed, and less than 45% had some. The study, taken as a whole, reports: There were also nonresponders showing low normalized T-cell clonal expansion. The CD4+ and CD8+ T cells in the blood had expanded clonally by week 6 at 0.1 to 3.0 mg/kg.

Notes on this clone: Its target is not known.

The CDR3 contains 16 residues. Measured with immunoSEQ multiplex PCR; TCRdb has only the in-frame clones, and not every one. In the table there are around 69,000 clones, 80% to 90% of which are singletons. Sequenced material: CD4+ or CD8+ T cells sorted from blood, taken in a trial of the OX40 agonist ivuxolimab. V and J are TRBV1 and TRBJ2-2; TRBD2 reflects the table's D call only, with no check against the DNA. TRBV1 is a pseudogene locus. The receptor was derived from an adult with an advanced solid tumor such as melanoma, head and neck, liver or kidney cancer. This chain's CDR3 is CTSSQRGLGGCGELFF. As DNA, the CDR3 is TGCACCAGCAGCCAGCGCGGACTAGGAGGTTGCGGGGAGCTGTTTTTT.